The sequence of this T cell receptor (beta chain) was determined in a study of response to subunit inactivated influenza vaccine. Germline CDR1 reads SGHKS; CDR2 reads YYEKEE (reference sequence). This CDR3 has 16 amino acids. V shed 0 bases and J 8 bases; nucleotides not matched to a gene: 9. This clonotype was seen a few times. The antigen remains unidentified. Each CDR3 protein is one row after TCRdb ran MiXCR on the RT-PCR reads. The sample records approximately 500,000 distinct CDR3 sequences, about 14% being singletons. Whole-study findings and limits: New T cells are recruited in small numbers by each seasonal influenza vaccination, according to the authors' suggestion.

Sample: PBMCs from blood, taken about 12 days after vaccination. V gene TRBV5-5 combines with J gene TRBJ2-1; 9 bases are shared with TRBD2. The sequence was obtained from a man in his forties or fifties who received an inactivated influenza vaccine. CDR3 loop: CASSLAEGLAGYEQFF. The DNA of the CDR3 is TGTGCCAGCAGCTTGGCCGAGGGACTAGCCGGCTATGAGCAGTTCTTC.